These T cell receptor beta chains were read from a single sample in a study of shared clonotypes between healthy human individuals. The table came from immunoSEQ multiplex PCR; TCRdb's copy has only in-frame clones and leaves some out. Of 950,000 to 1,100,000 clones listed, about 80% are singletons. The source material was memory CD4+ T cells from PBMCs. These receptors were taken from a man between 18 and 35 years old in good health. Some clones in this sample may be carry-over from other donors' samples. Both conserved end residues are part of each CDR3. The D gene is left open where the match is weak. Size is omitted from some rows. Given values are once, few, many or a class for expanded clones.

TRBJ2-7 TRBD1 TRBV6-5 - 15 TGTGCCAGCAGTTACGGAACGACAGGGGAATACGAGCAGTACTTC CASSYGTTGEYEQYF
TRBJ2-3 TRBD2 TRBV29-1 many 12 TGCAGCCACGGGGGGAGCACAGATACGCAGTATTTT CSHGGSTDTQYF
TRBJ2-7 - TRBV28 few 15 TGTGCCAGCAGTTCTCCCGGGACTTACTTCTACGAGCAGTACTTC CASSSPGTYFYEQYF
TRBJ2-3 - TRBV18 - 12 TGTGCCAGCTCACCGGGCCTGGATACGCAGTATTTT CASSPGLDTQYF
TRBJ1-1 - TRBV5-1 - 16 TGCGCCAGCAGACCCGTGGCCCAGGGCATGAACGCTGAAGCTTTCTTT CASRPVAQGMNAEAFF
TRBJ2-7 - TRBV2 few 11 TGTGCCAGCAGTGTAATTAACGAGCAGTACTTC CASSVINEQYF
TRBJ1-5 - TRBV5-4 few 13 TGTGCCAGCAGCTTGGATAATAATCAGCCCCAGCATTTT CASSLDNNQPQHF
TRBJ1-2 TRBD1 TRBV7-2 - 14 TGTGCCAGCAGCTTACTTCAGGGGGCCCATGGCTACACCTTC CASSLLQGAHGYTF
TRBJ2-7 - TRBV7-2 few 13 TGTGCCAGCAGCTACGGACCGACGACCGAGCAGTACTTC CASSYGPTTEQYF
TRBJ2-2 - TRBV7-9 - 15 TGTGCCAGCAGCTGGACTCTGCACTCTCCCGGGGAGCTGTTTTTT CASSWTLHSPGELFF
TRBJ2-5 TRBD1 TRBV9 - 14 TGTGCCAGCAACAAGGGACAGGGCCAAGAGACCCAGTACTTC CASNKGQGQETQYF
TRBJ2-3 TRBD1 TRBV9 - 16 TGTGCCAGCAGCAATATGGGACAGGGGGAAGCGGATACGCAGTATTTT CASSNMGQGEADTQYF
TRBJ2-7 - TRBV5-6 once 14 TGTGCCAGCAGCTCTGGACGGAGCTCCTACGAGCAGTACTTC CASSSGRSSYEQYF
TRBJ2-3 TRBD2 TRBV5-4 - 17 TGTGCCAGCAGCTTAGGCGGGAGAAGGGGACGCACAGATACGCAGTATTTT CASSLGGRRGRTDTQYF
TRBJ2-7 TRBD2 TRBV28 - 14 TGTGCCAGCTCCGGGAGGGGAAGCTCCTACGAGCAGTACTTC CASSGRGSSYEQYF
TRBJ2-7 - TRBV6-6 - 13 TGTGCCAGCAACAGACCGGGCTCCTACGAGCAGTACTTC CASNRPGSYEQYF